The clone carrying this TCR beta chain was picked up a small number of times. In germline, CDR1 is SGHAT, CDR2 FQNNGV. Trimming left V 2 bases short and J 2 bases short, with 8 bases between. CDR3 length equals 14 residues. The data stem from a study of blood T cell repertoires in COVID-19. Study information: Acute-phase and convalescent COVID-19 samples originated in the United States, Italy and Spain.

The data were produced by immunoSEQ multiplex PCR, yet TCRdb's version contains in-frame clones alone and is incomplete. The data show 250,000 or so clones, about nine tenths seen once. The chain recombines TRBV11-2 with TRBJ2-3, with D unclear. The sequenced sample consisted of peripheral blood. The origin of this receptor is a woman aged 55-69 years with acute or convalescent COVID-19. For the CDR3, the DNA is TGTGCCAGCAGCTTAAGAGGTTTCACAGATACGCAGTATTTT. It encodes CASSLRGFTDTQYF.